Detailed here is one T cell receptor (beta chain). The antigen is unknown. This sample is part of a study of cytomegalovirus exposure and HLA in healthy donors. Notes on the study in general: The authors assumed roughly uniform sequencing depth across donors for presence/absence analyses. A few chains tied to CMV proved CMV antigen-specific in vitro.

The V gene lost 5 bases and the J gene lost 3 bases, with 22 bases spanning the gap. Germline V gives CDR1 LNHDA, CDR2 SQIVND (reference sequence). This CDR3 is built from 17 residues. PCR used 60 Vbeta primers and 13 Jbeta primers. Profiled with immunoSEQ multiplex PCR; TCRdb holds only in-frame clones, not every one. The sample shows 80,000 to 90,000 clones, roughly 75% of them seen only once. The sample consisted of PBMCs. V gene TRBV19 combines with J gene TRBJ1-1; weak D call: TRBD1 (6 bases). The clonotype was recovered from a man aged 35 to 55 in good health and CMV-seronegative. CDR3: CASSPAGVGAPDTEAFF. The CDR3 coding sequence is TGTGCCAGTAGTCCGGCGGGAGTGGGGGCGCCGGACACTGAAGCTTTCTTT.